This TCR beta chain was captured in a study of long-term antiretroviral therapy in people with HIV. This clone was recorded a few times. The run of the v3.0 immunoSEQ assay was at survey level. TCRdb keeps only in-frame clones here, not all; method: immunoSEQ multiplex PCR. The sample carries tens of thousands of clones, 84% recorded once. Until DNA extraction, the samples held between about 0.85-10 million cryopreserved PBMC. With V trimmed by 6 bases and J by 5 bases, 11 bases remained unmatched. In germline, CDR1 is MNHEY, CDR2 SVGAGI. The CDR3 has 15 residues. Here the sequenced sample was unsorted PBMCs, taken 0.4 years after starting antiretroviral therapy. The chain carries TRBV6-5 and TRBJ2-7; TRBD1 aligns across 9 bases. The sequence derives from a man younger than 35 with HIV. The DNA for the CDR3 is TGTGCCAGCAGCCCCTCCGGGACAGGGCACAACGAGCAGTACTTC. It codes for CASSPSGTGHNEQYF.